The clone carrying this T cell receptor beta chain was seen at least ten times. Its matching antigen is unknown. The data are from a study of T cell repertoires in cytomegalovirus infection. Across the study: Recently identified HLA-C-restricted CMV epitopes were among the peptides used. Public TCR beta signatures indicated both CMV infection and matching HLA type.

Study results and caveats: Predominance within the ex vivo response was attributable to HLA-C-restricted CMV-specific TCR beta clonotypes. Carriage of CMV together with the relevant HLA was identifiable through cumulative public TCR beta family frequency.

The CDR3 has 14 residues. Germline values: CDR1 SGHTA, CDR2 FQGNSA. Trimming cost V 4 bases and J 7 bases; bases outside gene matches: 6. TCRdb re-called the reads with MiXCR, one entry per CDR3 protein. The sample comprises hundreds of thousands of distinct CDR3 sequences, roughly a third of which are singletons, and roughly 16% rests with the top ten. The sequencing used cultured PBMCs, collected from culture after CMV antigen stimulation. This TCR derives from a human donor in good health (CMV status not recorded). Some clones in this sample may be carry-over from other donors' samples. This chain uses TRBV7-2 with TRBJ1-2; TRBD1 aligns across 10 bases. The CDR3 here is CASSWGQGFGGYTF. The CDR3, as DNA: TGTGCCAGCAGCTGGGGACAGGGGTTTGGTGGCTACACCTTC.